These T cell receptor beta chains were read from a single sample in a study of T cells expressing NK-cell markers. Reprocessing the 5' RACE reads, TCRdb reports a single entry for every CDR3 protein and omits DNA. In total, the table holds about 430,000 distinct CDR3 sequences. Sample: blood T cells: a sorted CD56 or NKG2C T cell subset, CD4+ or CD8+ T cells, or bulk PBMC T cells (not recorded which). Receptors were obtained from a woman aged 45-65 years in good health. Both conserved end residues are part of each CDR3.

J gene: TRBJ1-1
V gene: TRBV11-2
CDR3 protein: CASSLDLDTEAFF

J gene: TRBJ2-1
V gene: TRBV4-2
CDR3 protein: CASSQEPHLGVTYNEQFF

J gene: TRBJ1-5
V gene: TRBV20-1
CDR3 protein: CSARVVGPPIGNQPQHF

J gene: TRBJ2-5
V gene: TRBV3-1
CDR3 protein: CASSQDIGGGETQYF

J gene: TRBJ1-2
V gene: TRBV5-1
CDR3 protein: CASSTGDRAGKSYGYTF

J gene: TRBJ1-1
V gene: TRBV19
CDR3 protein: CASSNDRGLTEAFF

J gene: TRBJ1-1
V gene: TRBV28
CDR3 protein: CASSPDRALEAFF

J gene: TRBJ2-7
V gene: TRBV10-3
CDR3 protein: CAIRLETSGRGEQYF

J gene: TRBJ2-2
V gene: TRBV2
CDR3 protein: CASRPEERSFTGELFF

J gene: TRBJ2-5
V gene: TRBV14
CDR3 protein: CASSPLIGPIQYF

J gene: TRBJ2-1
V gene: TRBV7-2
CDR3 protein: CASSLYREGQLFF

J gene: TRBJ1-2
V gene: TRBV10-3
CDR3 protein: CAISPVGQGERGYTF

J gene: TRBJ2-7
V gene: TRBV5-1
CDR3 protein: CASSSGLSAYEQYF

J gene: TRBJ2-3
V gene: TRBV6-6
CDR3 protein: CASSYSPPGRGTDTQYF

J gene: TRBJ2-1
V gene: TRBV29-1
CDR3 protein: CSMRTDLNEQFF

J gene: TRBJ1-1
V gene: TRBV29-1
CDR3 protein: CSEQGASSYREKAFF

J gene: TRBJ2-3
V gene: TRBV5-6
CDR3 protein: CASSSPQGTQYF

J gene: TRBJ1-1
V gene: TRBV6-5
CDR3 protein: CASSYSRGRMNTEAFF

J gene: TRBJ1-5
V gene: TRBV20-1
CDR3 protein: CSASRGGPEPQHF

J gene: TRBJ2-7
V gene: TRBV5-1
CDR3 protein: CASSLEADGPYEQYF

J gene: TRBJ1-5
V gene: TRBV5-5
CDR3 protein: CASSKENQPQHF

J gene: TRBJ1-1
V gene: TRBV29-1
CDR3 protein: CSVHQGVGAEAFF

J gene: TRBJ2-2
V gene: TRBV7-8
CDR3 protein: CASSYDRGPNTGELFF

J gene: TRBJ2-1
V gene: TRBV7-9
CDR3 protein: CASSLAGADDEQFF

J gene: TRBJ2-2
V gene: TRBV18
CDR3 protein: CASSPSRPSGELFF

J gene: TRBJ2-3
V gene: TRBV25-1
CDR3 protein: CASSGVNTDTQYF

J gene: TRBJ2-7
V gene: TRBV29-1
CDR3 protein: CSAKTGPSYEQYF

J gene: TRBJ1-1
V gene: TRBV9
CDR3 protein: CASSVAETGGAEAFF

J gene: TRBJ2-5
V gene: TRBV28
CDR3 protein: CASSSTRETQYF

J gene: TRBJ1-4
V gene: TRBV5-5
CDR3 protein: CASSSGQADNEKLFF

J gene: TRBJ2-5
V gene: TRBV5-1
CDR3 protein: CASSRRQGLEETQYF

J gene: TRBJ2-1
V gene: TRBV28
CDR3 protein: CASNQVPSYNEQFF

J gene: TRBJ2-1
V gene: TRBV11-3
CDR3 protein: CASSLGVGAQNEQFF

J gene: TRBJ2-3
V gene: TRBV5-1
CDR3 protein: CASSFLASGNTQYF

J gene: TRBJ2-3
V gene: TRBV18
CDR3 protein: CASSPRDTDTQYF

J gene: TRBJ2-1
V gene: TRBV29-1
CDR3 protein: CSLPPGSEQFF

J gene: TRBJ2-1
V gene: TRBV2
CDR3 protein: CASMGEMGEQFF

J gene: TRBJ2-5
V gene: TRBV5-1
CDR3 protein: CASSTQGAMETQYF

J gene: TRBJ2-1
V gene: TRBV6-5
CDR3 protein: CASSYGLAGGPRSYNEQFF

J gene: TRBJ2-1
V gene: TRBV12-3/TRBV12-4
CDR3 protein: CASKEFSEQFF

J gene: TRBJ2-7
V gene: TRBV3-1
CDR3 protein: CASSQVEEQYF